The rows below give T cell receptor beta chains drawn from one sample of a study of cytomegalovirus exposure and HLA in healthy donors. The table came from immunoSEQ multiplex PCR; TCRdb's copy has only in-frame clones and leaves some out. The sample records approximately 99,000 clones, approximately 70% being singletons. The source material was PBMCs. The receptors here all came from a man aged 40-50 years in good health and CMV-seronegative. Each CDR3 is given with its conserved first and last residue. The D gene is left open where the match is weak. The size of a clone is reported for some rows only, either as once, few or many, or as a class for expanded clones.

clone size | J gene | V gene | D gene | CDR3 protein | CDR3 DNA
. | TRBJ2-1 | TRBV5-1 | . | CASSNPGNEQFF | TGCGCCAGCAGCAACCCCGGCAATGAGCAGTTCTTC
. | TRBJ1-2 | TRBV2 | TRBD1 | CASSPGQGARGYTF | TGTGCCAGCAGTCCGGGACAGGGGGCGCGTGGCTACACCTTC
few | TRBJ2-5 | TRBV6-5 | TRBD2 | CASSYTLADQETQYF | TGTGCCAGCAGTTACACGCTAGCGGACCAAGAGACCCAGTACTTC
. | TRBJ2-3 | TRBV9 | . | CASSVGTKSSSTDTQYF | TGTGCCAGCAGCGTGGGGACAAAATCCTCTAGCACAGATACGCAGTATTTT
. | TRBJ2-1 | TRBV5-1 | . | CASSLEGVNEQFF | TGCGCCAGCAGCTTGGAAGGGGTCAATGAGCAGTTCTTC
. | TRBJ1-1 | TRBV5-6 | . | CASSLVDMNTEAFF | TGTGCCAGCAGCTTGGTTGACATGAACACTGAAGCTTTCTTT
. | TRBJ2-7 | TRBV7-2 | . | CASSLRYEQYF | TGTGCCAGCAGCTTACGCTACGAGCAGTACTTC
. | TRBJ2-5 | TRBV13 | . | CASSVGSQETQYF | TGTGCCAGCAGCGTAGGGTCGCAAGAGACCCAGTACTTC
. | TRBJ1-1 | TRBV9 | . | CASSKGGGTPGNTEAFF | TGTGCCAGCAGCAAAGGGGGGGGGACCCCTGGGAACACTGAAGCTTTCTTT
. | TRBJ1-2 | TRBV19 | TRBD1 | CASTSTGGADYGYTF | TGTGCCAGTACCTCCACAGGGGGCGCGGACTATGGCTACACCTTC
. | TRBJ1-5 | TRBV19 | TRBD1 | CASTPWDRGQPQHF | TGTGCCAGTACCCCCTGGGACAGGGGTCAGCCCCAGCATTTT
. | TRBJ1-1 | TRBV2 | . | CASRSANTEAFF | TGTGCCAGCAGAAGCGCGAACACTGAAGCTTTCTTT
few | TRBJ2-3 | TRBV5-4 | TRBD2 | CASSLVAGAAYF | TGTGCCAGCAGCTTGGTAGCGGGGGCGGCGTATTTT
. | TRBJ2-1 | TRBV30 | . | CAWSTSGVEQFF | TGTGCCTGGAGCACCAGCGGAGTTGAGCAGTTCTTC
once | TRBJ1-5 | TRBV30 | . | CAWSLGRTDQPQHF | TGTGCCTGGAGTCTGGGCCGTACCGATCAGCCCCAGCATTTT
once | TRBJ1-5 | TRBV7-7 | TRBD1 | CAGLRGLCRNQPQHF | TGTGCCGGCTTAAGGGGGCTTTGTCGCAATCAGCCCCAGCATTTT
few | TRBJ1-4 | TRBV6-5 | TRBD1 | CASSYSGTANEKLFF | TGTGCCAGCAGTTACTCAGGGACAGCGAATGAAAAACTGTTTTTT
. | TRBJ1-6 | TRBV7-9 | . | CASSPQIRGTPKF | TGTGCCAGCAGCCCTCAAATAAGAGGGACACCCAAGTTT
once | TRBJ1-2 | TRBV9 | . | CASSVGPGSLDYGYTF | TGTGCCAGCAGCGTAGGCCCAGGGTCTTTGGACTATGGCTACACCTTC
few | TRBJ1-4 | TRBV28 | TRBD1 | CASSRGAEGEKLFF | TGTGCCAGCAGCAGGGGGGCAGAGGGTGAAAAACTGTTTTTT
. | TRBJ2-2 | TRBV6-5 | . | CASSSQSGVNTGELFF | TGTGCCAGCAGTTCCCAATCAGGGGTGAACACCGGGGAGCTGTTTTTT
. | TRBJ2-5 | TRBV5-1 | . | CASSLVAALETQYF | TGCGCCAGCAGCTTGGTGGCCGCCCTGGAGACCCAGTACTTC